The rows below give T cell receptor beta chains drawn from one sample of a study of beta chain features in type 1 diabetes. The table came from immunoSEQ multiplex PCR; TCRdb's copy has only in-frame clones and leaves some out. The sample shows hundreds of thousands of clones, around 12% of them seen only once. The material sequenced was naive CD4+ T cells from blood. All receptors derive from a woman between 18 and 29 years old with type 1 diabetes. The CDR3 runs from the conserved cysteine through the conserved F or W. A D gene is named only where the DNA matches it firmly. Expanded clones get a size class; other rows say once, few or many, or leave the size out.

v_call	clone_size	j_call	d_call	cdr3_aa	cdr3_nt
TRBV5-4	-	TRBJ2-7	-	CASSFGATSSYEQYF	TGTGCCAGCAGCTTTGGGGCCACATCAAGCTACGAGCAGTACTTC
TRBV29-1	few	TRBJ1-5	-	CSVLGEDNQPQHF	TGCAGCGTTCTGGGGGAGGACAATCAGCCCCAGCATTTT
TRBV19	-	TRBJ1-6	TRBD1	CASSVDRGRDNSPLHF	TGTGCCAGTAGTGTGGACAGGGGTCGAGATAATTCACCCCTCCACTTT
TRBV2	few	TRBJ2-1	TRBD2	CATTSGRGEQFF	TGTGCCACTACTAGCGGACGGGGTGAGCAGTTCTTC
TRBV7-2	-	TRBJ2-1	TRBD2	CASSSTSGRYGEQFF	TGTGCCAGCAGCTCCACTAGCGGGAGGTATGGTGAGCAGTTCTTC
TRBV7-9	few	TRBJ2-3	TRBD2	CASSLGAGAGDTQYF	TGTGCCAGCAGCTTAGGGGCGGGAGCAGGCGATACGCAGTATTTT
TRBV15	few	TRBJ2-5	TRBD1	CATSRDRTGLETQYF	TGTGCCACCAGCAGAGATCGGACAGGGCTAGAGACCCAGTACTTC
TRBV19	few	TRBJ1-5	-	CASSIGQGGNQPQHF	TGTGCCAGTAGTATCGGGCAGGGCGGCAATCAGCCCCAGCATTTT
TRBV7-2	few	TRBJ2-1	-	CASSLLRDSYNEQFF	TGTGCCAGCAGCTTACTGAGGGACTCCTACAATGAGCAGTTCTTC
TRBV9	-	TRBJ2-1	TRBD2	CASSVRGDASYNEQFF	TGTGCCAGCAGCGTCCGGGGGGATGCATCCTACAATGAGCAGTTCTTC
TRBV18	-	TRBJ1-5	-	CASSQGQRRSQPQHF	TGTGCCAGCTCACAAGGACAGAGACGAAGTCAGCCCCAGCATTTT
TRBV6-1	few	TRBJ2-3	-	CASSVAGTSLPSTDTQYF	TGTGCCAGCAGTGTTGCCGGGACTTCACTTCCTAGCACAGATACGCAGTATTTT
TRBV4-3	few	TRBJ2-4	-	CASSQAEGGVRNIQYF	TGCGCCAGCAGCCAAGCCGAAGGGGGGGTCAGAAACATTCAGTACTTC
TRBV30	few	TRBJ2-2	TRBD2	CAWSSGRAWTGELFF	TGTGCCTGGAGTAGCGGGAGGGCCTGGACCGGGGAGCTGTTTTTT
TRBV5-1	-	TRBJ1-5	TRBD1	CASSLGTGVSNQPQHF	TGCGCCAGCAGCTTGGGCACAGGGGTTAGCAATCAGCCCCAGCATTTT
TRBV5-1	-	TRBJ2-2	TRBD1	CASSLQGFANTGELFF	TGCGCCAGCAGCCTACAGGGGTTCGCGAACACCGGGGAGCTGTTTTTT
TRBV18	-	TRBJ1-4	TRBD1	CASSQGTARNEKLFF	TGTGCCAGCTCACAGGGGACAGCGAGGAATGAAAAACTGTTTTTT
TRBV7-2	few	TRBJ2-5	TRBD2	CASSPREIAGRETQYF	TGTGCCAGCAGCCCCCGGGAGATAGCGGGGAGAGAGACCCAGTACTTC
TRBV18	few	TRBJ2-5	TRBD1	CASSRGQVAETQYF	TGTGCCAGCTCACGGGGACAGGTCGCGGAGACCCAGTACTTC
TRBV29-1	-	TRBJ2-1	-	CSAYGTDRAVSFNEQFF	TGCAGCGCCTATGGGACTGACAGGGCTGTTAGCTTCAATGAGCAGTTCTTC
TRBV28	-	TRBJ1-5	-	CASSFAVRPQHF	TGTGCCAGCAGTTTTGCGGTGCGTCCCCAGCATTTT
TRBV19	-	TRBJ1-2	-	CARNRHAGYTF	TGTGCCAGAAATAGACATGCAGGCTACACCTTC
TRBV30	-	TRBJ1-4	TRBD1	CAWSEGGEEKLFF	TGTGCCTGGAGTGAAGGGGGCGAGGAAAAACTGTTTTTT
TRBV5-1	-	TRBJ2-1	TRBD2	CASSLTSGGYNEQFF	TGCGCCAGCAGCTTGACGAGCGGGGGTTACAATGAGCAGTTCTTC
TRBV5-6	-	TRBJ2-7	TRBD1	CASRPAGGFSHEQYF	TGTGCCAGCAGACCCGCAGGGGGCTTCTCTCACGAGCAGTACTTC
TRBV14	few	TRBJ2-7	-	CASSQVPYEQYF	TGTGCCAGCAGCCAAGTCCCGTACGAGCAGTACTTC
TRBV5-4	few	TRBJ1-6	-	CASSLAGPRNSPLHF	TGTGCCAGCAGCCTTGCGGGACCCAGAAATTCACCCCTCCACTTT
TRBV5-4	-	TRBJ2-5	TRBD2	CASSLPGLAQETQYF	TGTGCCAGCAGCTTACCGGGACTAGCCCAAGAGACCCAGTACTTC
TRBV27	-	TRBJ1-1	-	CASRRQENTEAFF	TGTGCCAGCCGAAGACAGGAGAACACTGAAGCTTTCTTT
TRBV28	few	TRBJ1-2	-	CASESTPGGYTF	TGTGCCAGCGAGTCCACTCCGGGAGGCTACACCTTC
TRBV28	few	TRBJ2-5	-	CASIGGSETQYF	TGTGCCAGCATCGGGGGTTCAGAGACCCAGTACTTC
TRBV5-1	few	TRBJ2-3	TRBD1	CASSHGDRGSDTQYF	TGCGCCAGCAGCCATGGGGACAGGGGGTCGGATACGCAGTATTTT
TRBV4-1	-	TRBJ2-5	-	CASSQGLWGRVAQYF	TGCGCCAGCAGCCAAGGGCTTTGGGGGCGTGTGGCCCAGTACTTC
TRBV6-5	-	TRBJ2-1	TRBD1	CASRTQGAFGDEQFF	TGTGCCAGCAGGACACAGGGGGCGTTTGGGGATGAGCAGTTCTTC
TRBV11-2	-	TRBJ2-5	-	CASSSGVQETQYF	TGTGCCAGCAGCTCAGGGGTACAAGAGACCCAGTACTTC
TRBV2	few	TRBJ2-2	-	CASSDKTVRGFTGELFF	TGTGCCAGCAGTGATAAGACAGTCCGGGGGTTCACCGGGGAGCTGTTTTTT
TRBV6-5	few	TRBJ1-1	-	CASSGTRHTEAFF	TGTGCCAGCAGCGGAACCAGGCACACTGAAGCTTTCTTT
TRBV11-1	-	TRBJ2-5	TRBD2	CASRSSGTPRRETQYF	TGTGCCAGCCGTTCGAGCGGGACGCCCCGCCGGGAGACCCAGTACTTC
TRBV28	few	TRBJ1-2	-	CASSRQGLYYGYTF	TGTGCCAGCAGTCGGCAGGGGTTGTACTATGGCTACACCTTC
TRBV6-6	-	TRBJ1-2	-	CASSSGIFLYGYTF	TGTGCCAGCAGCTCCGGGATCTTCCTCTATGGCTACACCTTC
TRBV7-2	-	TRBJ2-1	TRBD2	CASSLAVAGAGQFF	TGTGCCAGCAGCTTAGCCGTAGCGGGCGCCGGGCAGTTCTTC
TRBV11-2	-	TRBJ2-1	TRBD2	CASSSIRRTSRIYNEQFF	TGTGCCAGCAGCTCAATACGTCGGACTAGCAGGATATACAATGAGCAGTTCTTC
TRBV29-1	few	TRBJ2-4	-	CSVDKGLTKNIQYF	TGCAGCGTTGATAAGGGGTTGACCAAAAACATTCAGTACTTC
TRBV7-9	-	TRBJ2-1	-	CASSLTWGSSYNEQFF	TGTGCCAGCAGCTTAACCTGGGGCTCCTCCTACAATGAGCAGTTCTTC
TRBV4-1	once	TRBJ1-1	-	CASSQVSYTGITEAFF	TGCGCCAGCAGCCAAGTTTCATATACAGGGATCACTGAAGCTTTCTTT
TRBV6-6	-	TRBJ2-7	TRBD2	CASSFAGATYEQYF	TGTGCCAGCAGTTTTGCGGGAGCCACCTACGAGCAGTACTTC
TRBV9	few	TRBJ1-6	-	CASSVMPDTINSPLHF	TGTGCCAGCAGCGTAATGCCCGACACGATTAATTCACCCCTCCACTTT
TRBV19	few	TRBJ1-1	-	CASMGPPNTEAFF	TGTGCCAGTATGGGGCCGCCGAACACTGAAGCTTTCTTT
TRBV6-6	-	TRBJ1-1	-	CASTKRTDTEAFF	TGTGCCAGCACTAAACGTACGGACACTGAAGCTTTCTTT
TRBV9	-	TRBJ2-5	-	CASSVAGETQYF	TGTGCCAGCAGCGTAGCCGGAGAGACCCAGTACTTC
TRBV18	few	TRBJ2-7	TRBD2	CASSPNELAGGEQYF	TGTGCCAGCTCACCCAACGAACTAGCGGGAGGGGAGCAGTACTTC
TRBV9	few	TRBJ1-2	TRBD1	CASSPGTAHNYGYTF	TGTGCCAGCAGCCCCGGGACAGCCCATAACTATGGCTACACCTTC
TRBV28	few	TRBJ2-1	-	CASSSGVLVRQFF	TGTGCCAGCAGTTCGGGGGTCCTAGTTAGGCAGTTCTTC
TRBV27	-	TRBJ2-7	-	CASSLYGTAGLDEQYF	TGTGCCAGCAGTTTATATGGGACTGCGGGTCTCGACGAGCAGTACTTC
TRBV5-1	few	TRBJ2-1	TRBD2	CASSLESGLAGGNNEQFF	TGCGCCAGCAGCTTGGAATCGGGCCTAGCGGGAGGAAACAATGAGCAGTTCTTC
TRBV4-3	few	TRBJ2-2	-	CASSQDHRARANTGELFF	TGCGCCAGCAGCCAAGATCACAGGGCCCGCGCGAACACCGGGGAGCTGTTTTTT
TRBV7-9	few	TRBJ2-2	TRBD2	CASSLVLAGAGTGELFF	TGTGCCAGCAGCTTAGTACTAGCGGGAGCAGGCACCGGGGAGCTGTTTTTT
TRBV4-2	-	TRBJ2-5	TRBD2	CASSLSGGGEETQYF	TGTGCCAGCAGCCTTAGCGGGGGAGGAGAAGAGACCCAGTACTTC
TRBV9	few	TRBJ2-5	-	CASSVEARGTQYF	TGTGCCAGCAGCGTAGAGGCTAGAGGGACCCAGTACTTC